This T cell receptor beta chain was sequenced in a study of T cells after yellow fever vaccination. This clonotype was detected only a few times. Per the germline V gene, CDR1 is SGDLS and CDR2 is YYNGEE. With 0 bases clipped from V and 2 bases from J, the junction kept 5 bases outside the gene matches. This CDR3 region has 16 residues. A universal primer site and UMIs were added as TCR cDNA was made by 5'RACE template switching. TCRdb reanalysed the 5' RACE reads using MiXCR and keeps one entry per CDR3 protein. Among about 350,000 distinct CDR3 sequences listed, roughly 7.5% were seen once. The sequence came from a man between 18 and 29 years old who received the YFV17D yellow fever vaccine. J is TRBJ2-1 and V is TRBV9; 7 nucleotides agree with TRBD1. Material: PBMCs, obtained about 49 days after the first yellow fever vaccination. Here the CDR3 DNA reads TGTGCCAGCAGCGTAGGAGGGGGCCGCGCCTACAATGAGCAGTTCTTC. Protein sequence: CASSVGGGRAYNEQFF.